This passage covers 31 T cell receptor beta chains from one sample sequenced in a study of CD8+CD57+ T cells in acquired aplastic anemia. Patients who underwent sequencing had shown CD8+CD57+ cell expansion by flow cytometry. Using genomic DNA as the template, TCR beta VDJ and CDR3 profiling was carried out. TCRdb reprocessed the reads via MiXCR and lists one record per CDR3 protein. The sample lists over 150,000 distinct CDR3 sequences, roughly half seen once, with less than 15% in the top ten. Specimen: sorted CD4+, CD8+, or CD8+CD57+ T cells (not recorded which) from PBMCs. Receptors were obtained from a human donor with aplastic anemia.

This clonotype came up a few times. CDR3 DNA: TGTGCCACCAGCGGACAGGGAGAGACCCAGTACTTC. As protein: CATSGQGETQYF. The chain combines TRBV15 with TRBJ2-5, with 8 positions matching TRBD1. CDR1 and CDR2 from the germline V gene are LNHNV and YYDKDF (reference sequence). V lost 5 bases and J lost 4; bases outside the gene matches: 0. The CDR3 sequence is 12 residues long.

The V and J genes are TRBV29-1 and TRBJ2-7, with 7 bases that match TRBD1. J was trimmed by 0 bases and V by 7 bases; bases with no gene match: 6. The CDR3 contains 13 residues. Germline V lookup: CDR1 SQVTM, CDR2 ANQGSEA. Here the CDR3 DNA reads TGCAGCGCTGCAGGGGGAAGCTCCTACGAGCAGTACTTC. Translating gives CSAAGGSSYEQYF.

This chain links TRBV19 with TRBJ1-3; D uncertain. The CDR3 is made up of 10 amino acids. CDR1 and CDR2 from the germline V gene are LNHDA and SQIVND (reference sequence). The V end was cut by 9 bases, the J end by 6 bases, with 6 bases between. The CDR3, as DNA: TGTGCCAGGGTTAAAAACACCATATATTTT. The encoded protein is CARVKNTIYF.

The rearrangement uses TRBV25-1 and TRBJ1-3; D ambiguous. Trimming cost V 1 base and J 0 bases, with 13 bases left between them. Germline loops: CDR1 MGHDK, CDR2 SYGVNS. The CDR3 runs to 17 residues. In nucleotides, the CDR3 is TGTGCCAGCAGTGAATCGATGGGTGAGGGCTCTGGAAACACCATATATTTT. It yields the protein CASSESMGEGSGNTIYF.

Details on this clonotype: One end of the junction is discordant with germline, which a read error may explain. The V and J genes are TRBV10-2 and TRBJ2-7, with a possible D match to TRBD2 (5 bases). The V gene's germline CDR1 is WSHSY and CDR2 SAAADI. This CDR3 is built from 13 residues. DNA for the CDR3: TGCGCCAGCAGACCAGCGGAAACCTACGAGCAGCACTTC. This translates into CASRPAETYEQHF.

This clonotype has a count of ten or more. The rearrangement uses TRBV25-1 and TRBJ2-7; 9 bases are a match to TRBD1. The CDR3 length is 16 residues. Unmatched junction bases numbered 15, after V lost 8 bases and J lost 4 bases. CDR1 is MGHDK, CDR2 SYGVNS, per germline. Here the CDR3 reads CASSSLGTGRGYEQYF. The CDR3 DNA follows: TGTGCCAGCTCCAGCTTGGGGACAGGGAGGGGATACGAGCAGTACTTC.

Remarks on this clonotype: Likely a read error: the CDR3 ends without its conserved phenylalanine or tryptophan. The V gene is TRBV5-1, the J gene TRBJ2-1, with D unclear. Germline CDR1 reads SGHRS; CDR2 reads YFSETQ. This CDR3 spans 14 amino acids. The chain's CDR3 is CAISRQQQYNEQFL. In DNA form, the CDR3 reads TGCGCCATCAGCAGACAACAGCAGTACAATGAGCAGTTCCTT.

The chain is built from TRBV20-1 and TRBJ2-5; 8 positions match TRBD1. CDR3 size: 13 residues. V lost 7 bases to trimming and J lost 4 bases; unmatched junction nucleotides: 8. Germline values: CDR1 DFQATT, CDR2 SNEGSKA (reference sequence). CDR3 nucleotides: TGCAGTGTAGCAGGGGGCGAATCAGAGACCCAGTACTTC. Translated: CSVAGGESETQYF.

The CDR3 region is CASSDDRGNEQFF. CDR3 DNA: TGTGCCAGCAGCGACGACCGGGGGAATGAGCAGTTCTTC. The chain couples TRBV7-2 to TRBJ2-1; maybe TRBD2 (6 bases). The germline V gene has CDR1 SGHTA and CDR2 FQGNSA. CDR3 length: 13 amino acids. V was pared by 5 bases and J by 7 bases, with 12 bases between. The full variable domain, completed using reference TRBV7-2 and TRBJ2-1, is GAGVSQSPSNKVTEKGKDVELRCDPISGHTALYWYRQSLGQGLEFLIYFQGNSAPDKSGLPSDRFSAERTGGSVSTLTIQRTQQEDSAVYLCASSDDRGNEQFFGPGTRLTVL.

This clonotype came up once. J is TRBJ1-1 and V is TRBV20-1; no reliable D call. This CDR3 has 14 residues. The germline gives CDR1 DFQATT, CDR2 SNEGSKA (reference sequence). The V end was cut by 5 bases, the J end by 1 base, with 14 bases between. The CDR3: CSASRAAGNTEAFF. CDR3 nucleotide sequence: TGCAGTGCTTCGCGGGCCGCTGGGAACACTGAAGCTTTCTTT.

This clonotype has a count of ten or more. The chain uses TRBV19 and TRBJ1-5, with D perhaps matching TRBD1 (6 bases). Germline CDR1 is LNHDA and CDR2 is SQIVND (reference sequence). This CDR3 has 17 residues. Deletions cut 5 bases from V and 0 bases from J, with 17 bases between. CDR3 sequence (DNA): TGTGCCAGTAGTTGGCGGGCAGGGGAGTTTAGCAATCAGCCCCAGCATTTT. Its protein product is CASSWRAGEFSNQPQHF. The variable domain in full, completed from reference TRBV19 and TRBJ1-5, reads DGGITQSPKYLFRKEGQNVTLSCEQNLNHDAMYWYRQDPGQGLRLIYYSQIVNDFQKGDIAEGYSVSREKKESFPLTVTSAQKNPTAFYLCASSWRAGEFSNQPQHFGDGTRLSIL.

The chain is built from TRBV7-3 and TRBJ2-3; D is ambiguous. The CDR3 consists of 15 residues. Per the germline V gene, CDR1 is SGHTA and CDR2 is FQGTGA. V gave up 5 bases and J gave up 2 bases, with 14 bases separating them. CDR3 bases: TGTGCCAGCAGCCCGAGGCTTCAGTCCACAGATACGCAGTATTTT. It encodes CASSPRLQSTDTQYF.

The rearrangement joins TRBV25-1 to TRBJ2-1; TRBD2 aligns across 9 bases. The CDR3 runs 15 residues. Germline trimming cut 10 bases from V and 2 bases from J; bases unmatched to any gene: 9. CDR1 is MGHDK, CDR2 SYGVNS, per germline. CDR3 in DNA: TGTGCCACCAAGGGAAAGCGGGGGGCCTACAATGAGCAGTTCTTC. Translation: CATKGKRGAYNEQFF.

This clonotype was counted a single time. V gene TRBV7-9 combines with J gene TRBJ2-3; 8 bases line up with TRBD2. The CDR3 runs to 16 residues. From germline, CDR1 is SEHNR and CDR2 FQNEAQ (reference sequence). V shed 2 bases and J 1 base; nucleotides not matched to a gene: 5. CDR3: CASSLQRGLRTDTQYF. The CDR3 DNA reads TGTGCCAGCAGCTTACAGCGGGGGCTACGCACAGATACGCAGTATTTT.

This clonotype has a count of ten or more. This chain links TRBV2 with TRBJ1-2, with 8 bases that match TRBD1. Trimming took 6 bases from V and 8 from J; bases not matched to a gene: 5. Germline assignment: CDR1 SNHLY and CDR2 FYNNEI. CDR3 length: 12 amino acids. CDR3 nucleotide sequence: TGTGCCAGCAGGGACAGGGTGGTCGGCTACACCTTC. Its translation is CASRDRVVGYTF. The whole variable domain, remainder taken from reference TRBV2 and TRBJ1-2, is EPEVTQTPSHQVTQMGQEVILRCVPISNHLYFYWYRQILGQKVEFLVSFYNNEISEKSEIFDDQFSVERPDGSNFTLKIRSTKLEDSAMYFCASRDRVVGYTFGSGTRLTVV.

There are many counts of this clonotype. V usage is TRBV7-6 and J usage is TRBJ1-2; TRBD1 matches 7 bases. With 5 bases clipped from V and 4 bases from J, the junction kept 10 bases outside the gene matches. Germline V gene lookup returns CDR1 SGHVS and CDR2 FNYEAQ. The CDR3 totals 15 residues. The DNA of the CDR3 is TGTGCCAGCAGCCCCGGAGGGGGCCGGGGCTATGGCTACACCTTC. Translation: CASSPGGGRGYGYTF.

The chain carries TRBV6-5 and TRBJ2-7; D might be TRBD2 (6 bases). Deletions cut 1 base from V and 12 bases from J, with 16 bases between. The length of the CDR3 is 13 residues. Germline V gene data show CDR1 as MNHEY and CDR2 as SVGAGI. The CDR3 region is CASSYWDFPPRYF. In DNA, the CDR3 is TGTGCCAGCAGTTACTGGGACTTTCCCCCGAGGTACTTC.

This clonotype was counted once. The chain links TRBV9 to TRBJ2-2; 8 bases align to TRBD2. CDR1 and CDR2 (germline): SGDLS, YYNGEE. This CDR3 is 14 amino acids long. The V gene end was trimmed by 0 bases and the J gene end by 5 bases; junction bases not matched to a gene: 0. CDR3 DNA sequence: TGTGCCAGCAGCGTAGCTAGCGGGACCGGGGAGCTGTTTTTT. It encodes CASSVASGTGELFF.

The chain joins TRBV20-1 to TRBJ2-7; the D gene is possibly TRBD2 (5 bases). Trimming removed 6 bases at V and 0 bases at J, with 15 bases between. CDR3 size: 14 residues. CDR1 and CDR2 (germline): DFQATT, SNEGSKA (reference sequence). In nucleotides, the CDR3 is TGCAGTGCCAGCGGTTACACTCGCTCCTACGAGCAGTACTTC. This sequence encodes CSASGYTRSYEQYF.

This clonotype appeared a few times. The chain joins TRBV24-1 to TRBJ2-1; D gene unclear. The V and J ends lost 5 bases and 4 bases respectively, with 5 bases between them. Germline V lookup: CDR1 KGHDR, CDR2 SFDVKD. This CDR3 has 12 residues. CDR3 in amino acids: CATSAGYNEQFF. The CDR3 coding sequence is TGTGCCACCAGTGCTGGGTACAATGAGCAGTTCTTC.

This clonotype was picked up many times. The rearrangement uses TRBV5-5 and TRBJ1-1; D is ambiguous. The V gene lost 1 base and the J gene lost 10 bases, with 8 bases spanning the gap. This CDR3 has 11 amino acids. CDR1 and CDR2 from the germline V gene are SGHKS and YYEKEE (reference sequence). Here the CDR3 DNA reads TGTGCCAGCAGCTTGTCCGGGAGAGCTTTCTTT. Its translation: CASSLSGRAFF.

This clonotype has only one observation. The chain combines TRBV2 with TRBJ2-7; D is possibly TRBD1 or TRBD2 (5 bases each). The CDR3 has 14 residues. The germline V and J ends were trimmed by 6 bases and 0 bases, with 12 bases remaining between them. Germline CDR1 SNHLY, CDR2 FYNNEI. The CDR3 sequence: CASRGVGPSYEQYF. The CDR3 coding sequence is TGTGCCAGCAGGGGGGTAGGCCCCTCCTACGAGCAGTACTTC. Full variable domain (remainder filled in from reference TRBV2 and TRBJ2-7): EPEVTQTPSHQVTQMGQEVILRCVPISNHLYFYWYRQILGQKVEFLVSFYNNEISEKSEIFDDQFSVERPDGSNFTLKIRSTKLEDSAMYFCASRGVGPSYEQYFGPGTRLTVT.

The chain has TRBV27 and TRBJ1-5, with D perhaps matching TRBD1 (6 bases). This CDR3 spans 17 amino acids. V dropped 4 bases and J dropped 5 bases, with 21 bases sitting between them. Germline V CDR1 and CDR2: MNHEY, SMNVEV (reference sequence). The CDR3 DNA reads TGTGCCAGCAGTTATCAACAGGGCGAAAAGGGAGATCAGCCCCAGCATTTT. Residues: CASSYQQGEKGDQPQHF.

The chain carries TRBV12-3 or TRBV12-4 and TRBJ1-1; a weak D match, TRBD1 (5 bases). This CDR3 has 14 amino acids. Trimming removed 6 bases from V and 4 bases from J, with 15 bases in between. The CDR3 region is CASSPVGGATEAFF. The CDR3, as DNA: TGTGCCAGCAGCCCGGTAGGAGGGGCCACTGAAGCTTTCTTT.

The chain employs TRBV2 and TRBJ1-1, with 7 bases matching TRBD1. V lost 10 bases and J lost 2; bases outside the gene matches: 13. Germline values: CDR1 SNHLY, CDR2 FYNNEI. The CDR3 sequence is 15 residues long. As DNA, the CDR3 is TGTGCCACGTCTAGGGGGCAGTTTCCCAACACTGAAGCTTTCTTT. Translating it yields CATSRGQFPNTEAFF.

This clonotype was observed a handful of times. V and J are TRBV3-1 and TRBJ2-2, with D unclear. Trimming removed 4 bases at V and 0 bases at J, with 15 bases between. Per germline, CDR1 LGHDT and CDR2 YNNKEL (reference sequence). The CDR3 is made up of 17 amino acids. The CDR3 bases are TGTGCCAGCAGCCCCATAGGGCAGTCCGCGAACACCGGGGAGCTGTTTTTT. Translation: CASSPIGQSANTGELFF.

The sample holds many counts of this clonotype. J is TRBJ1-1 and V is TRBV10-3; 8 nucleotides agree with TRBD1. V lost 0 bases, J lost 6 bases, and 3 bases stayed unmatched. The length of the CDR3 is 14 residues. Germline lookup yields CDR1 ENHRY and CDR2 SYGVKD. CDR3 in amino acids: CAISESDRGAEAFF. The CDR3, as DNA: TGTGCCATCAGTGAGTCCGACAGGGGCGCTGAAGCTTTCTTT.

The rearrangement uses TRBV7-6 and TRBJ2-7, with 8 bases lining up with TRBD1. CDR3 length: 15 amino acids. The V gene end was trimmed by 4 bases and the J gene end by 2 bases; junction bases not matched to a gene: 7. Germline V lookup: CDR1 SGHVS, CDR2 FNYEAQ. The CDR3: CASSSGQAGTYEQYF. CDR3 nucleotides: TGTGCCAGCAGCTCGGGACAGGCTGGAACCTACGAGCAGTACTTC.

The chain couples TRBV5-6 to TRBJ2-1; 10 bases align to TRBD2. Trimming cost V 4 bases and J 10 bases; bases outside gene matches: 11. CDR3 length: 15 amino acids. Germline lookup yields CDR1 SGHDT and CDR2 YYEEEE. The CDR3 bases are TGTGCCAGCAGCCAAGAAGCGGGGGGGCCCTGGGAGCAGTTCTTC. Translated: CASSQEAGGPWEQFF.

In this sample, this clonotype turned up many times. This sequence joins TRBV7-9 and TRBJ1-5; possibly TRBD1 for D (5 bases). Trimming stripped 5 bases from V and 2 bases from J, with 10 bases between. The CDR3 spans 14 residues. Germline lookup yields CDR1 SEHNR and CDR2 FQNEAQ (reference sequence). CDR3 loop: CASSLPGGNQPQHF. DNA of the CDR3: TGTGCCAGCAGCCTACCGGGGGGCAATCAGCCCCAGCATTTT. The full variable domain, with the rest looked up from reference TRBV7-9 and TRBJ1-5, is DTGVSQNPRHKITKRGQNVTFRCDPISEHNRLYWYRQTLGQGPEFLTYFQNEAQLEKSRLLSDRFSAERPKGSFSTLEIQRTEQGDSAMYLCASSLPGGNQPQHFGDGTRLSIL.

The chain has TRBV3-1 and TRBJ2-6; the D call may be TRBD1 or TRBD2 (6 bases each). This CDR3 spans 19 amino acids. Germline assignment: CDR1 LGHDT and CDR2 YNNKEL (reference sequence). V lost 1 base to trimming and J lost 2 bases, with 18 bases between them. The CDR3 sequence: CASSQGRGSNSPGANVLTF. The CDR3, as DNA: TGTGCCAGCAGCCAAGGGAGGGGGTCAAACTCCCCTGGGGCCAACGTCCTGACTTTC. The full variable domain, rest sourced from reference TRBV3-1 and TRBJ2-6, is DTAVSQTPKYLVTQMGNDKSIKCEQNLGHDTMYWYKQDSKKFLKIMFSYNNKELIINETVPNRFSPKSPDKAHLNLHINSLELGDSAVYFCASSQGRGSNSPGANVLTFGAGSRLTVL.